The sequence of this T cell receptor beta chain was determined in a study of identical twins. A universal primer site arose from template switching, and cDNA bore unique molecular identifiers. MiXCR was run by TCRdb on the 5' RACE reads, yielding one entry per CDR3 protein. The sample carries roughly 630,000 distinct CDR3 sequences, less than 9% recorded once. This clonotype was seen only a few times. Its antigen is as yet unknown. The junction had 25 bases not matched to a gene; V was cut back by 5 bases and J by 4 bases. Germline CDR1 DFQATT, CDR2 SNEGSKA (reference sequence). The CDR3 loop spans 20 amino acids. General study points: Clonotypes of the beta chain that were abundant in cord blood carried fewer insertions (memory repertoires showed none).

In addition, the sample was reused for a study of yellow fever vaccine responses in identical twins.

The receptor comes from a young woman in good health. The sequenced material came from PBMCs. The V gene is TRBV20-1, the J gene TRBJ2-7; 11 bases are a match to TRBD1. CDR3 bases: TGCAGTGCTTTCCCCTTACCCCCGGGACAGGGGGACCTATTGGGATACGAGCAGTACGTC. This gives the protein CSAFPLPPGQGDLLGYEQYV.